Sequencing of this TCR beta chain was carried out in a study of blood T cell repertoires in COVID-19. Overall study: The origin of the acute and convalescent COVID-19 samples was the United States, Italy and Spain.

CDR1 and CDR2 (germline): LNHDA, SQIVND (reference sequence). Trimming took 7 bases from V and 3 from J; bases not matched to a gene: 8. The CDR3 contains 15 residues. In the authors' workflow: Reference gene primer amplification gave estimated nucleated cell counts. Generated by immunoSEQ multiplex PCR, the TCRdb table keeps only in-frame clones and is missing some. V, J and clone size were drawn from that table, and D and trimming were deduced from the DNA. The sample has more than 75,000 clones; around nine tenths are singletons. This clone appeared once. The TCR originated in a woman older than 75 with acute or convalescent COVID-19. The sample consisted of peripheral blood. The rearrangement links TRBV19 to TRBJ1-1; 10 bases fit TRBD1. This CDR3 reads CASTDRGRVDTEAFF. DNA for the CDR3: TGTGCCAGTACCGACAGGGGGCGCGTGGACACTGAAGCTTTCTTT. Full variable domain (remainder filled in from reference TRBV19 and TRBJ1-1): DGGITQSPKYLFRKEGQNVTLSCEQNLNHDAMYWYRQDPGQGLRLIYYSQIVNDFQKGDIAEGYSVSREKKESFPLTVTSAQKNPTAFYLCASTDRGRVDTEAFFGQGTRLTVV.